This T cell receptor beta chain emerged from a study of shared clonotypes between healthy human individuals. V lost 1 base to trimming and J lost 1 base, with 7 bases between them. CDR3 length equals 13 residues. Germline values: CDR1 GTSNPN, CDR2 SVGIG (reference sequence). Here immunoSEQ multiplex PCR was the method, and the copy in TCRdb shows in-frame clones only, minus some. The sample yields more than 2 million clones, 95% seen once. The gene calls are TRBV30 and TRBJ1-1; no firm D call. What was sequenced was naive CD4+ T cells sorted from blood. The subset here: CD45RA+ positively selected. The source of this sequence is a man aged 18 to 29 in good health. The DNA for the CDR3 is TGTGCCTGGAGTGGACTTCAGAACACTGAAGCTTTCTTT. This encodes CAWSGLQNTEAFF.